These 21 T cell receptor beta chains originate from one sample sequenced in a study of T cells expressing NK-cell markers. TCRdb reprocessed the 5' RACE reads, with one entry per CDR3 protein and no DNA. This sample's clone table lists fewer than 400,000 distinct CDR3 sequences. The sequencing input was blood T cells: a sorted CD56 or NKG2C T cell subset, CD4+ or CD8+ T cells, or bulk PBMC T cells (not recorded which). These receptors all come from a man between 18 and 69 years old in good health.

The CDR3 loop reads CASSLRGIDTEAFF. The J gene is TRBJ1-1, the V gene TRBV12-3 or TRBV12-4; TCRdb's D call of TRBD1 is untestable without DNA. CDR3 length: 14 amino acids.

This chain links TRBV4-2 with TRBJ1-4; TCRdb indicates TRBD1, and absent DNA this call remains unverified. This CDR3 contains 14 residues. Looked up from germline, CDR1 is LGHNA and CDR2 is YNFKEQ. This chain's CDR3 is CASSLTGVAARLFF.

V is TRBV12-3 or TRBV12-4 and J is TRBJ2-2. This CDR3 contains 14 residues. This CDR3 reads CASSRGSDTGELFF.

The rearrangement joins TRBV10-3 to TRBJ2-7; the D gene TCRdb calls, TRBD1, cannot be checked with no DNA. This CDR3 has 14 residues. Germline V gene sequence: CDR1 ENHRY, CDR2 SYGVKD. The chain's CDR3 is CAISVSGPSYEQYF.

J is TRBJ1-2 and V is TRBV7-2. The V gene's germline CDR1 is SGHTA and CDR2 FQGNSA. The CDR3 totals 14 residues. CDR3 sequence: CASSSSQSTYGYTF.

The V and J genes are TRBV3-1 and TRBJ1-4; TCRdb proposes TRBD1, but this gene call is untestable without DNA. The CDR3 length is 15 residues. Germline CDR1 reads LGHDT; CDR2 reads YNNKEL (reference sequence). CDR3 region: CASSQNPGGGEKLFF.

This sequence joins TRBV5-1 and TRBJ1-2; TCRdb's assignment of TRBD1 cannot be checked, as there is no DNA. The germline V gene encodes CDR1 SGHRS and CDR2 YFSETQ. The CDR3 sequence is 15 residues long. The CDR3 sequence is CASSPTAPLNYGYTF.

This chain connects TRBV3-1 to TRBJ2-5; there is no DNA to check the TCRdb D call of TRBD1. This CDR3 comprises 13 residues. Looked up from germline, CDR1 is LGHDT and CDR2 is YNNKEL (reference sequence). CDR3 loop: CASSQGTRETQYF.

The chain carries TRBV7-8 and TRBJ2-2; TCRdb's D call, TRBD1, is unchecked because there is no DNA. The V gene's germline CDR1 is SGHVS and CDR2 FQNEAQ. The CDR3 is made up of 15 amino acids. The chain's CDR3 is CARPLGDQTPGSCFF.

The chain recombines TRBV28 with TRBJ2-5; TCRdb picks TRBD2, but there is no DNA to check that call. The CDR3 has 16 amino acids. Germline values: CDR1 MDHEN, CDR2 SYDVKM. The CDR3 reads CASSSRRAGDQETQYF. The whole variable domain, remainder taken from reference TRBV28 and TRBJ2-5, is DVKVTQSSRYLVKRTGEKVFLECVQDMDHENMFWYRQDPGLGLRLIYFSYDVKMKEKGDIPEGYSVSREKKERFSLILESASTNQTSMYLCASSSRRAGDQETQYFGPGTRLLVL.

This chain joins TRBV12-5 and TRBJ2-7. Per germline, CDR1 LGHNT and CDR2 FRNRAP. CDR3 length: 13 amino acids. The CDR3 sequence is CASGPTGPYEQYF.

The rearrangement links TRBV5-1 to TRBJ2-6; TCRdb's D call, TRBD1, is unchecked because there is no DNA. The CDR3 is 18 residues long. Germline V gives CDR1 SGHRS, CDR2 YFSETQ. The CDR3 protein is CASSSRTGGEFGANVLTF.

The genes are TRBV20-1 and TRBJ2-4; TCRdb's D call of TRBD2 is untestable without DNA. Germline assignment: CDR1 DFQATT and CDR2 SNEGSKA (reference sequence). The CDR3 length is 15 residues. CDR3 loop: CSATRDERTKNIQYF.

The J gene is TRBJ2-1, the V gene TRBV11-1; TCRdb's D gene call, TRBD2, goes unchecked for lack of DNA. Germline CDR1 SGHAT, CDR2 FQDESV (reference sequence). The CDR3 totals 14 residues. The CDR3 region is CASTRRRESDEQFF.

This chain joins TRBV2 and TRBJ2-1; TCRdb names TRBD2, which stays unverified in the absence of DNA. CDR3 length: 16 amino acids. Germline V CDR1 and CDR2: SNHLY, FYNNEI. The CDR3: CASSWRGGDYVDEQFF.

The genes are TRBV29-1 and TRBJ2-2; TCRdb selects TRBD1, and the lack of DNA leaves this call unchecked. CDR1 is SQVTM, CDR2 ANQGSEA, per germline. CDR3 size: 15 residues. CDR3 sequence reads: CSVEVRGPNTGELFF.

CDR3 sequence reads: CASSVQSANTGELFF. V gene TRBV9 combines with J gene TRBJ2-2. This CDR3 spans 15 amino acids. CDR1 SGDLS and CDR2 YYNGEE come from the germline V gene.

The V call is TRBV3-1, the J call TRBJ1-1. There are 12 residues in the CDR3. Germline CDR1 and CDR2: LGHDT and YNNKEL (reference sequence). CDR3 in amino acids: CASGLRNTEAFF.

The chain couples TRBV12-3 or TRBV12-4 to TRBJ1-6. The CDR3 runs to 17 residues. The CDR3 sequence is CASRHRKSSSYNSPLHF.

The chain has TRBV6-2 or TRBV6-3 and TRBJ2-5; TCRdb proposes TRBD1, but this gene call is untestable without DNA. Germline CDR1 MNHEY, CDR2 SVGEGT. The CDR3 length is 14 residues. This CDR3 reads CASSQPGSKETQYF.

The chain employs TRBV30 and TRBJ1-2. The CDR3 loop spans 12 amino acids. The germline V gene encodes CDR1 GTSNPN and CDR2 SVGIG (reference sequence). CDR3 sequence reads: CAWRTGPTGYTF.